This T cell receptor beta chain came from a study of human thymus T cells. Overall study results and limits: An apparent bias in V and J gene usage was seen in thymic and blood repertoires.

Profiling relied on immunoSEQ multiplex PCR, and the TCRdb table lists in-frame clones only, not all of them. The sample carries around 120,000 clones, about 95% recorded once. About this clone itself: What it binds is unknown.

The thymus tissue came from resections taken during corrective heart surgery. All donors were healthy Finnish infants who were undergoing corrective surgery to treat congenital heart defects. This CDR3 contains 15 residues. V gave up 5 bases and J gave up 2 bases, with 15 bases separating them. CDR1 and CDR2 (germline): MNHNS, SASEGT. V is TRBV6-1 and J is TRBJ2-5; possible D gene TRBD2, 6 bases. Material for sequencing was thymus tissue. This TCR was sampled from a boy less than two years old with a congenital heart defect but otherwise immunologically healthy. This CDR3 reads CASSKRVAGQETQYF. CDR3 bases: TGTGCCAGCAGTAAAAGAGTTGCGGGGCAAGAGACCCAGTACTTC.